This T cell receptor (beta chain) was obtained from a study of CD8 T cells in ankylosing spondylitis. The study, taken as a whole, reports: Several highly homologous variants made up a TCR beta motif, and this motif appeared characteristic of ankylosing spondylitis blood. Within matched ankylosing spondylitis synovial fluid, disease-linked clones were reportedly significantly enriched.

This CDR3 is 15 amino acids long. V was pared by 4 bases and J by 0 bases, with 10 bases between. CDR1 and CDR2 (germline): LNHDA, SQIVND (reference sequence). For TCR beta, libraries came from quantitative 5'-RACE with molecular barcodes. A single record per CDR3 protein comes from TCRdb applying MiXCR to the 5' RACE reads. The table has more than 150,000 distinct CDR3 sequences, 15% to 20% seen once; the top ten hold around 4.7%. With regard to this clonotype: Its antigen is not known.

Specimen: blood, either unsorted or a sorted T cell fraction (not recorded which). The chain joins TRBV19 to TRBJ2-1; weak D call: TRBD1 (5 bases). The origin of this receptor is a male donor under 30 with ankylosing spondylitis or in good health (not recorded which). The CDR3 nucleotides are TGTGCCAGTAGTACCAGCAGGGTCTCCTACAATGAGCAGTTCTTC. It encodes CASSTSRVSYNEQFF.